This TCR beta chain was profiled in a study of blood T cell repertoires in COVID-19. Study-wide background: Both acute and convalescent COVID-19 samples were obtained from the United States, Italy and Spain. Sample material is recorded as cDNA or gDNA derived from T cells, B-cell-depleted T cells, or PBMCs.

As originally analysed: Estimated nucleated cell counts came from reference gene primer amplification. Sequenced by immunoSEQ multiplex PCR; TCRdb stores in-frame clones only, minus some. Clone size and V and J calls were adopted from that table, with D and trimming inferred from the DNA. The sample has 65,000 to 90,000 clones; roughly 85% are singletons. This CDR3 is 16 amino acids long. The V end was cut by 6 bases, the J end by 0 bases, with 15 bases between. The germline gives CDR1 ENHRY, CDR2 SYGVKD. This sequence was found in a man in his 60s with active or convalescent COVID-19. This chain uses TRBV10-3 with TRBJ1-3, with D possibly being TRBD1 (5 bases). The sample taken for sequencing was peripheral blood. For the CDR3, the DNA is TGTGCCATCAGAGGACTGAAGGGACTCTCTGGAAACACCATATATTTT. It specifies CAIRGLKGLSGNTIYF.